The sample holds one count of the clone carrying this TCR beta chain. V shed 3 bases and J 0 bases; nucleotides not matched to a gene: 0. Germline lookup yields CDR1 SGHTA and CDR2 FQGNSA. The CDR3 loop spans 15 amino acids. The sample comes from a study of blood T cell repertoires in COVID-19. Only in-frame clones appear in the TCRdb table, and some are missing; sequencing was by immunoSEQ multiplex PCR. The repertoire holds 100,000 to 120,000 clones, about 85% seen once, with approximately 4.1% in the top ten. The specimen was peripheral blood. The origin of this receptor is a woman aged 70-85 years with acute or convalescent COVID-19. The chain is built from TRBV7-2 and TRBJ1-5; TRBD1 matches 9 bases. CDR3 amino acids: CASSLTGGSNQPQHF. CDR3 DNA sequence: TGTGCCAGCAGCTTGACAGGGGGTAGCAATCAGCCCCAGCATTTT.